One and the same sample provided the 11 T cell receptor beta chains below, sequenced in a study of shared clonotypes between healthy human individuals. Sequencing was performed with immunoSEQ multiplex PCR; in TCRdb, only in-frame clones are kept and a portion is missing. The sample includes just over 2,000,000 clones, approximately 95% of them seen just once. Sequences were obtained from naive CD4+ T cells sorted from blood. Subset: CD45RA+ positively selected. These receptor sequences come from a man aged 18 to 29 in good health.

DNA of the CDR3: TGTGCCAGCAGCTTAGATGGGACACATAACTATGGCTACACCTTC. The encoded protein is CASSLDGTHNYGYTF. The genes are TRBV7-2 and TRBJ1-2; possible D gene TRBD1, 6 bases. The CDR3 covers 15 residues. Germline CDR1 SGHTA, CDR2 FQGNSA. V was clipped by 1 base and J by 1 base, with 10 bases between them.

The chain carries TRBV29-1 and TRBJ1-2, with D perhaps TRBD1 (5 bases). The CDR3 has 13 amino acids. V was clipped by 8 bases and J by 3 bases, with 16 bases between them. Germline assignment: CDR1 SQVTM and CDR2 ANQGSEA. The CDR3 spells CSTGQGMDYGYTF. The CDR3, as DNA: TGCAGCACCGGACAAGGCATGGACTATGGCTACACCTTC.

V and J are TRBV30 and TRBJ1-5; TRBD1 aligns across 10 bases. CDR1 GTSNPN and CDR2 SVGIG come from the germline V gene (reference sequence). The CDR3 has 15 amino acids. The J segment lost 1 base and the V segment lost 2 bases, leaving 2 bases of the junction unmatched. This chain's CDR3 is CAWSRTGGSNQPQHF. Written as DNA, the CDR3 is TGTGCCTGGAGTCGGACAGGGGGGAGCAATCAGCCCCAGCATTTT.

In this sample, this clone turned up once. CDR3 region: CASAGGQPYGYTF. Here the CDR3 DNA reads TGTGCCAGCGCAGGCGGGCAGCCCTATGGCTACACCTTC. The chain links TRBV5-8 to TRBJ1-2; D not certain. Trimming left V 7 bases short and J 4 bases short, with 14 bases between. The CDR3 loop spans 13 amino acids. Germline assignment: CDR1 SGHTS and CDR2 YDEGEE.

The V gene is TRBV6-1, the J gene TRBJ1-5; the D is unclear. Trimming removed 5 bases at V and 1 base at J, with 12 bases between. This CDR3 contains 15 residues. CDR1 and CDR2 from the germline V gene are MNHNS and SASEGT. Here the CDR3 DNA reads TGTGCCAGCAGTCCCCATCCGGTAAGCAATCAGCCCCAGCATTTT. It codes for CASSPHPVSNQPQHF.

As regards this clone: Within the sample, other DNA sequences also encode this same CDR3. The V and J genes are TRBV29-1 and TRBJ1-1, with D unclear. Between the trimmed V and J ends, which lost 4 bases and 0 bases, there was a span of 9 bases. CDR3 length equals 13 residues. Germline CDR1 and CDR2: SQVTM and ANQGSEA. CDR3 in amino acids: CSVAGRLNTEAFF. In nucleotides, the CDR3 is TGCAGCGTTGCCGGACGGCTGAACACTGAAGCTTTCTTT. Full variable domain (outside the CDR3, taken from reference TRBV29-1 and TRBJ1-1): SAVISQKPSRDICQRGTSLTIQCQVDSQVTMMFWYRQQPGQSLTLIATANQGSEATYESGFVIDKFPISRPNLTFSTLTVSNMSPEDSSIYLCSVAGRLNTEAFFGQGTRLTVV.

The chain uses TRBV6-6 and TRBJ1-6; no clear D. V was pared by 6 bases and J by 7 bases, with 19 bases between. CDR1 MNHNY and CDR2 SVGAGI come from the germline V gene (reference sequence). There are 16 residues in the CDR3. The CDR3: CASRNEVGLSNSPLHF. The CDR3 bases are TGTGCCAGCAGGAATGAAGTAGGGCTTTCGAATTCACCCCTCCACTTT.

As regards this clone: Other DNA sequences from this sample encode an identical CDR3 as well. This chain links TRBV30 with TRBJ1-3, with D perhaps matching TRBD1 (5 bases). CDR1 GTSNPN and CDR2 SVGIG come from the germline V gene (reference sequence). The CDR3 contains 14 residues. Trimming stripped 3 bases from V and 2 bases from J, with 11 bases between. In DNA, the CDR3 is TGTGCCTGGAGGACCCAGGGAGCTGGAAACACCATATATTTT. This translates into CAWRTQGAGNTIYF.

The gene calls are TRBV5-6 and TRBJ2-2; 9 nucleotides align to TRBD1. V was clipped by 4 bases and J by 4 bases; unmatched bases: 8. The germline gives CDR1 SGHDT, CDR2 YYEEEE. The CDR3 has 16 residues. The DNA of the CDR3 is TGTGCCAGCAGCGGAGGGACAGGGAGGAGCACCGGGGAGCTGTTTTTT. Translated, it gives CASSGGTGRSTGELFF.

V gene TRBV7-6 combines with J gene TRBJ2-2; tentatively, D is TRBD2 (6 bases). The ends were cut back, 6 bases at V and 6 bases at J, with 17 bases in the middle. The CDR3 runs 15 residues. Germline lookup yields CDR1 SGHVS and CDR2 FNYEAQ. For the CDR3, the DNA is TGTGCCAGCAGACTCGGAGGGACGGGGTCCGGGGAGCTGTTTTTT. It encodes CASRLGGTGSGELFF.

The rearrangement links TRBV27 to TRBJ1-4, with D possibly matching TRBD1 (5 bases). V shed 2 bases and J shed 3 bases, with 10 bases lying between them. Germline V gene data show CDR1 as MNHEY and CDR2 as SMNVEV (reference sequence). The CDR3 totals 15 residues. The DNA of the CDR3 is TGTGCCAGCAGTTTAAGGGGTGCGGCTAATGAAAAACTGTTTTTT. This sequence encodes CASSLRGAANEKLFF.